Shown below are 14 T cell receptor beta chains from a single sample sequenced in a study of blood T cell repertoires in COVID-19. Repertoires were generated with immunoSEQ multiplex PCR, while TCRdb's copy carries only in-frame clones and drops some. This sample has 98,000 or so clones, with around 90% found just once. The sample comprised peripheral blood. Receptors originate from a human donor in a cohort sampled during active COVID-19.

CDR3 nucleotides: TGTGCCAGCAGCTTTTTCAACTCTGGGGCCAACGTCCTGACTTTC. Amino acid sequence: CASSFFNSGANVLTF. This rearrangement joins TRBV5-6 to TRBJ2-6; D gene uncertain. V dropped 2 bases and J dropped 0 bases, with 6 bases sitting between them. Germline lookup yields CDR1 SGHDT and CDR2 YYEEEE. The CDR3 is 15 residues long.

The chain carries TRBV6-1 and TRBJ2-7; D uncertain. Trimming shortened V by 2 bases and J by 3 bases, and 5 bases separated the two germline ends. CDR1 and CDR2 (germline): MNHNS, SASEGT. CDR3 length: 12 amino acids. CDR3 in DNA: TGTGCCAGCAGTGAACTCGGCTACGAGCAGTACTTC. This gives the protein CASSELGYEQYF.

The chain has TRBV19 and TRBJ1-5, with TRBD1 as a possible D gene (6 bases). V lost 6 bases, J lost 6 bases, and 12 bases lay in between. The germline V gene encodes CDR1 LNHDA and CDR2 SQIVND (reference sequence). The CDR3 is 13 amino acids. This CDR3 reads CASRGQGGQPQHF. The CDR3 DNA follows: TGTGCCAGTAGGGGTCAAGGGGGTCAGCCCCAGCATTTT.

The chain links TRBV6-1 to TRBJ1-5; D unclear. Trimming pared 2 bases from V and 5 bases from J, leaving 13 bases between. This CDR3 has 15 amino acids. Germline V gene sequence: CDR1 MNHNS, CDR2 SASEGT. The CDR3 region has the DNA TGTGCCAGCAGTGAACCCAGATCTGGCCATCAGCCCCAGCATTTT. Translating it yields CASSEPRSGHQPQHF.

CDR3 nucleotides: TGTGCCACCAGTGATCTTGCGGGCACAGATACGCAGTATTTT. Encoded protein: CATSDLAGTDTQYF. This chain uses TRBV24-1 with TRBJ2-3; D uncertain. Trimming left V 3 bases short and J 1 base short, with 7 bases between. In germline, CDR1 is KGHDR, CDR2 SFDVKD. This CDR3 contains 14 residues.

The rearrangement links TRBV9 to TRBJ2-3, with 7 bases matching TRBD1. The CDR3 loop spans 15 amino acids. J gave up 1 base and V 0 bases, and 2 bases lay outside the gene matches. Germline CDR1 and CDR2: SGDLS and YYNGEE. The CDR3 sequence is CASSVVGQRTDTQYF. For the CDR3, the DNA is TGTGCCAGCAGCGTAGTGGGACAGCGCACAGATACGCAGTATTTT.

The chain couples TRBV28 to TRBJ2-1; the match to TRBD2 covers 10 bases. The CDR3 sequence is 14 residues long. V was pared by 8 bases and J by 7 bases, with 8 bases of the junction left unmatched. Germline V gene sequence: CDR1 MDHEN, CDR2 SYDVKM. In DNA form, the CDR3 reads TGTGCCAGCGATCGGACTAGCGGTGGTAATGAGCAGTTCTTC. This codes for CASDRTSGGNEQFF.

V is TRBV27 and J is TRBJ2-1, with 8 bases that match TRBD2. Germline values: CDR1 MNHEY, CDR2 SMNVEV (reference sequence). This CDR3 spans 15 amino acids. The V gene end was trimmed by 4 bases and the J gene end by 6 bases; junction bases not matched to a gene: 8. The CDR3 loop reads CASSSGGAGVNEQFF. The CDR3 DNA follows: TGTGCCAGCAGTTCCGGGGGGGCCGGCGTCAATGAGCAGTTCTTC.

The CDR3: CASSPGTSGPERTDTQYF. CDR3 DNA: TGTGCCAGCAGTCCCGGGACTAGCGGCCCGGAGAGAACAGATACGCAGTATTTT. The chain is built from TRBV6-2 or TRBV6-3 and TRBJ2-3; 11 bases agree with TRBD2. Germline trimming cut 5 bases from V and 3 bases from J; bases unmatched to any gene: 13. Germline lookup yields CDR1 MNHEY and CDR2 SVGEGT. CDR3 length: 18 residues.

In this sample, this clone turned up a few times. The rearrangement links TRBV28 to TRBJ2-2; 7 bases line up with TRBD2. The CDR3 has 15 residues. The V gene end was trimmed by 6 bases and the J gene end by 5 bases; junction bases not matched to a gene: 9. Germline lookup yields CDR1 MDHEN and CDR2 SYDVKM. CDR3 region: CASSPWGGETGELFF. The CDR3 DNA is TGTGCCAGCAGCCCCTGGGGGGGAGAGACCGGGGAGCTGTTTTTT.

The J gene is TRBJ2-5, the V gene TRBV4-3; 13 positions agree with TRBD2. The CDR3 consists of 17 residues. J gave up 4 bases and V 1 base, and 6 bases lay outside the gene matches. The germline V gene has CDR1 LGHNA and CDR2 YSLEER. CDR3 sequence reads: CASSQARTSGGLETQYF. CDR3 sequence (DNA): TGCGCCAGCAGCCAAGCTAGGACTAGCGGGGGATTAGAGACCCAGTACTTC.

The CDR3 DNA is TGTGCCACCAGTGATTCCGAGACTAGCCCCAATGAGCAGTTCTTC. Protein product: CATSDSETSPNEQFF. V and J are TRBV24-1 and TRBJ2-1, with 7 bases lining up with TRBD2. Trimming cost V 2 bases and J 6 bases; bases outside gene matches: 6. This CDR3 is 15 amino acids long. CDR1 KGHDR and CDR2 SFDVKD come from the germline V gene.

The chain combines TRBV3-1 (or the pseudogene TRBV3-2) with TRBJ1-2; maybe TRBD1 (5 bases). The CDR3 contains 12 residues. V was trimmed by 2 bases and J by 7 bases, leaving 8 bases between them. Germline V gene sequence: CDR1 LGHDT, CDR2 YNNKEL (reference sequence). For the CDR3, the DNA is TGTGCCAGCAGCCAAAAGACAGCTGGCTACACCTTC. This sequence encodes CASSQKTAGYTF.

The chain has TRBV9 and TRBJ2-3, with 8 bases matching TRBD2. The germline V gene has CDR1 SGDLS and CDR2 YYNGEE. V gave up 2 bases and J gave up 5 bases; unmatched junction bases: 7. The CDR3 covers 15 residues. The CDR3 protein is CASSVERERVDTQYF. CDR3 DNA sequence: TGTGCCAGCAGCGTTGAGCGGGAGCGGGTAGATACGCAGTATTTT.